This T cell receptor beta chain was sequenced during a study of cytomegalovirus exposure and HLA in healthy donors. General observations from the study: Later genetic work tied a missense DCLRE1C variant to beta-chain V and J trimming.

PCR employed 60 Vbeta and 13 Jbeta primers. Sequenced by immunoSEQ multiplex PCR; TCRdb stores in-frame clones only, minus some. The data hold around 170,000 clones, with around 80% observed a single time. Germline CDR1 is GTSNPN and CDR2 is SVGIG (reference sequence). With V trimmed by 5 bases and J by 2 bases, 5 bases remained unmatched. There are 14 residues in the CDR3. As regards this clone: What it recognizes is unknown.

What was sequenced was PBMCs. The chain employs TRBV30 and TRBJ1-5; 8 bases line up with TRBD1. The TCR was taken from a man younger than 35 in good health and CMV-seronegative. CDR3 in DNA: TGTGCCTGGGAAAAGACAGGGGGCAATCAGCCCCAGCATTTT. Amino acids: CAWEKTGGNQPQHF.